Presented here are 19 T cell receptor beta chains from one specimen sequenced in a study of blood T cells in healthy people across ages. Sample-barcoded 5' priming and a J-beta primer mix drove a second PCR of 7 to 11 cycles. TCRdb independently ran MiXCR on the 5' RACE reads; one entry per CDR3 protein. The table lists 800,000 to 1,300,000 distinct CDR3 sequences, about 25% of them singletons. In addition, the sample was reused for a study of T cells of mothers and their children.

The sample comprised blood. All receptors come from a girl aged 2-10 years in good health.

A few counts support this clonotype. This rearrangement joins TRBV7-9 to TRBJ1-4; 7 bases match TRBD1. The germline V gene has CDR1 SEHNR and CDR2 FQNEAQ (reference sequence). The CDR3 contains 15 residues. With 5 bases clipped from V and 6 bases from J, the junction kept 9 bases outside the gene matches. The CDR3 region is CASSAETGVDEKLFF. The CDR3 DNA reads TGTGCCAGCAGCGCAGAAACAGGGGTAGATGAAAAACTGTTTTTT. The variable domain in full, with the rest retrieved from reference TRBV7-9 and TRBJ1-4, is DTGVSQNPRHKITKRGQNVTFRCDPISEHNRLYWYRQTLGQGPEFLTYFQNEAQLEKSRLLSDRFSAERPKGSFSTLEIQRTEQGDSAMYLCASSAETGVDEKLFFGSGTQLSVL.

V is TRBV6-6 and J is TRBJ2-5; 9 bases map to TRBD2. The assigned J gene may be wrong: the sequence end matches TRBJ2-7 better. The CDR3 runs 16 residues. The germline V gene has CDR1 MNHNY and CDR2 SVGAGI (reference sequence). This chain's CDR3 is CASKDSASGTTYEQYF. CDR3 in DNA: TGTGCCAGCAAAGACTCAGCTAGCGGGACCACCTACGAGCAGTACTTC.

This clonotype has a handful of counts. V and J are TRBV5-6 and TRBJ1-1; D is ambiguous. Germline V lookup: CDR1 SGHDT, CDR2 YYEEEE. The V end lost 7 bases, the J end lost 3 bases, and 7 bases lay between the germline ends. The CDR3 has 11 residues. CDR3 residues: CASGQDTEAFF. The CDR3 bases are TGTGCCAGCGGGCAGGACACTGAAGCTTTCTTT.

The genes are TRBV12-3 or TRBV12-4 and TRBJ1-1, with no clear D. V was cut by 2 bases and J by 11 bases, with 18 bases left in between. The CDR3 runs to 14 residues. DNA for the CDR3: TGTGCCAGCAGTTTACCCACTAGGCTCGACCCGGCTTTCTTT. It codes for CASSLPTRLDPAFF.

The chain uses TRBV5-6 and TRBJ2-5, with 8 bases identical to TRBD2. V dropped 0 bases and J dropped 7; count of bases not matched to a gene: 8. The CDR3 covers 15 residues. Per germline, CDR1 SGHDT and CDR2 YYEEEE. CDR3 in amino acids: CASSLEVAGPRTQYF. For the CDR3, the DNA is TGTGCCAGCAGCTTGGAGGTAGCGGGACCTAGGACCCAGTACTTC.

This clonotype has a handful of counts. The J gene is TRBJ2-3, the V gene TRBV5-1, with D possibly being TRBD2 (6 bases). Germline V gene lookup returns CDR1 SGHRS and CDR2 YFSETQ. Trimming stripped 1 base from V and 8 bases from J, with 11 bases between. This CDR3 has 13 residues. In DNA form, the CDR3 reads TGCGCCAGCAGCTTGCCGGGAGAGAGTACGCAGTATTTT. It codes for CASSLPGESTQYF.

This clonotype has a handful of counts. The chain is built from TRBV27 and TRBJ1-4, with no clear D. The CDR3 has 14 amino acids. V gave up 2 bases and J gave up 0 bases, with 4 bases separating them. The germline CDR1 and CDR2 sequences are MNHEY and SMNVEV (reference sequence). This chain's CDR3 is CASSLRTTNEKLFF. As DNA, the CDR3 is TGTGCCAGCAGTTTACGAACAACTAATGAAAAACTGTTTTTT. The full variable domain, with the rest looked up from reference TRBV27 and TRBJ1-4, is EAQVTQNPRYLITVTGKKLTVTCSQNMNHEYMSWYRQDPGLGLRQIYYSMNVEVTDKGDVPEGYKVSRKEKRNFPLILESPSPNQTSLYFCASSLRTTNEKLFFGSGTQLSVL.

This clonotype has just one count. V and J are TRBV11-1 and TRBJ2-1, with unresolved D. CDR1 is SGHAT, CDR2 FQDESV, per germline (reference sequence). Trimming took 7 bases from V and 2 from J, leaving 12 bases between them. CDR3 length equals 14 residues. The chain's CDR3 is CASTSPSTYNEQFF. In DNA form, the CDR3 reads TGTGCCAGCACCTCCCCGAGTACCTACAATGAGCAGTTCTTC.

The rearrangement uses TRBV5-1 and TRBJ2-2; maybe TRBD1 (6 bases). In germline, CDR1 is SGHRS, CDR2 YFSETQ. V was clipped by 7 bases and J by 4 bases, with 17 bases between them. CDR3 length: 15 residues. CDR3 DNA: TGCGCCAGCTCCGACGGACAGAGTTCCACCGGGGAGCTGTTTTTT. Translated, it gives CASSDGQSSTGELFF.

This clonotype was counted a few times. This chain connects TRBV7-2 to TRBJ1-2; 9 bases align to TRBD1. The V segment lost 6 bases and the J segment 4 bases; nucleotides outside the gene matches: 9. CDR3 size: 15 residues. Germline CDR1 SGHTA, CDR2 FQGNSA. The CDR3 sequence is CASRQNRGRGYGYTF. DNA for the CDR3: TGTGCCAGCAGGCAGAACAGGGGGCGCGGCTATGGCTACACCTTC.

V is TRBV7-8 and J is TRBJ2-7; D call uncertain. The CDR3 runs to 12 residues. Germline V gene sequence: CDR1 SGHVS, CDR2 FQNEAQ. V was pared by 5 bases and J by 6 bases, with 11 bases between. CDR3: CASSPQWREQYF. CDR3 in DNA: TGTGCCAGCAGCCCCCAATGGCGCGAGCAGTACTTC.

Only a few counts were recorded for this clonotype. The chain has TRBV2 and TRBJ1-1, with D unresolved. The CDR3 loop spans 11 amino acids. Germline CDR1 and CDR2: SNHLY and FYNNEI. The V and J ends lost 2 bases and 6 bases respectively, with 4 bases between them. The DNA of the CDR3 is TGTGCCAGCAGTGAAAGGCCTGAAGCTTTCTTT. Amino acid sequence: CASSERPEAFF.

The rearrangement joins TRBV12-3 or TRBV12-4 to TRBJ2-7; perhaps TRBD2 as D (5 bases). The CDR3 totals 14 residues. Trimming took 4 bases from V and 2 from J, leaving 12 bases between them. CDR3: CASSSEDGTYEQYF. The CDR3 bases are TGTGCCAGCAGTTCTGAGGACGGGACCTACGAGCAGTACTTC.

This clonotype appeared a few times. The chain carries TRBV2 and TRBJ2-7; D may be TRBD2 (5 bases). In germline, CDR1 is SNHLY, CDR2 FYNNEI. The CDR3 consists of 17 residues. V was cut by 0 bases and J by 2 bases, with 17 bases left in between. The CDR3 loop reads CASSEALPRRAPYEQYF. CDR3 DNA: TGTGCCAGCAGTGAAGCGCTTCCTCGGCGGGCACCCTACGAGCAGTACTTC.

This clonotype was counted ten times or more. V gene TRBV7-9 combines with J gene TRBJ2-1, with 7 positions matching TRBD2. Germline lookup yields CDR1 SEHNR and CDR2 FQNEAQ (reference sequence). CDR3 length equals 16 residues. V lost 5 bases, J lost 0 bases, and 7 bases stayed unmatched. CDR3 sequence: CASSTSSGSSYNEQFF. CDR3 DNA: TGTGCCAGCAGCACCTCTAGCGGAAGCTCCTACAATGAGCAGTTCTTC.

This clonotype was seen more than once but under ten times. The chain combines TRBV4-2 with TRBJ1-3; no definite D call. Germline V gene lookup returns CDR1 LGHNA and CDR2 YNFKEQ. The CDR3 consists of 16 residues. V shed 5 bases and J shed 4 bases, with 18 bases lying between them. The CDR3 sequence is CASSTDAEGYGNTIYF. CDR3 coding DNA: TGTGCCAGCAGCACGGACGCGGAGGGATACGGAAACACCATATATTTT.

V is TRBV12-3 or TRBV12-4 and J is TRBJ1-5, with 8 bases that match TRBD1. The CDR3 loop spans 15 amino acids. Trimming at V came to 3 bases and at J to 1 base, leaving 2 bases not matched to a gene. As DNA, the CDR3 is TGTGCCAGCAGTTTGACAGGGGCAAGCAATCAGCCCCAGCATTTT. This translates into CASSLTGASNQPQHF.

This clonotype was seen a handful of times. The chain recombines TRBV9 with TRBJ1-1; a weak D match, TRBD1 (5 bases). Germline-derived CDR1 and CDR2 are SGDLS and YYNGEE. The V end was cut by 0 bases, the J end by 0 bases, with 9 bases between. This CDR3 comprises 15 residues. This CDR3 reads CASSVGGEMNTEAFF. DNA for the CDR3: TGTGCCAGCAGCGTAGGGGGCGAGATGAACACTGAAGCTTTCTTT.

V usage is TRBV7-9 and J usage is TRBJ1-5; TRBD1 matches at 7 bases. V lost 6 bases to trimming and J lost 4 bases; unmatched junction nucleotides: 12. The CDR3 is made up of 16 amino acids. CDR1 SEHNR and CDR2 FQNEAQ come from the germline V gene (reference sequence). CDR3 nucleotide sequence: TGTGCCAGCAGTTCTACTACAGGGGTTGGAAATCAGCCCCAGCATTTT. Translated: CASSSTTGVGNQPQHF.